Below are 14 T cell receptor beta chains sequenced from a single sample in a study of T cell responses to AZD1222 COVID-19 vaccine (dated by TCRdb to 2020 to 2023). The library was generated by the immunoSEQ multiplex PCR assay. In its TCRdb copy, this immuneACCESS table keeps in-frame sequences only and misses some clones. Where compared with another copy, unresolved V genes explain less than half of these, and the others have no known cause. The sample table records approximately 150,000 clones; about 89% of these occur just once. Roughly 1.7% of the sample is in the top ten clones. In light of the paper, this sample's time point label describes: baseline before first vaccination. Sequenced material: peripheral blood, taken on day 0 of AZD1222 vaccination. Every receptor here comes from an adult in good health.

This chain uses TRBV5-4 with TRBJ2-3; the match to TRBD2 covers 8 bases. This CDR3 is built from 15 residues. In germline, CDR1 is SGHNT, CDR2 YYREEE (reference sequence). V was pared by 4 bases and J by 2 bases, with 6 bases of the junction left unmatched. The CDR3 region is CASSPGGTYTDTQYF. CDR3 DNA sequence: TGTGCCAGCAGCCCGGGGGGGACTTACACAGATACGCAGTATTTT.

The chain employs TRBV20-1 and TRBJ1-2; perhaps TRBD1 as D (5 bases). This CDR3 contains 15 residues. Germline V gene data show CDR1 as DFQATT and CDR2 as SNEGSKA (reference sequence). The V end was cut by 3 bases, the J end by 6 bases, with 20 bases between. The CDR3 sequence: CSASGAEARGNGYTF. The CDR3 nucleotides read TGCAGTGCTAGTGGGGCCGAGGCCCGAGGAAATGGCTACACCTTC.

The chain links TRBV5-1 to TRBJ1-3, with 10 bases lining up with TRBD1. Germline V gives CDR1 SGHRS, CDR2 YFSETQ. The CDR3 has 18 residues. Germline trimming cut 3 bases from V and 3 bases from J; bases unmatched to any gene: 12. CDR3 in amino acids: CASSSFSPGQGIGNTIYF. The CDR3 region has the DNA TGCGCCAGCAGCTCGTTTTCGCCGGGACAGGGGATTGGAAACACCATATATTTT.

The V and J genes are TRBV4-2 and TRBJ1-2; the match to TRBD1 covers 8 bases. The CDR3 is 17 residues long. Germline CDR1 LGHNA, CDR2 YNFKEQ. Trimming at V came to 0 bases and at J to 6 bases, leaving 12 bases not matched to a gene. In nucleotides, the CDR3 is TGTGCCAGCAGCCAAGATCCGGGGCAGGGGGCGACTAATGGCTACACCTTC. Protein: CASSQDPGQGATNGYTF.

The chain has TRBV7-9 and TRBJ2-7, with 7 bases that match TRBD2. CDR1 and CDR2 (germline): SEHNR, FQNEAQ (reference sequence). J was trimmed by 0 bases and V by 1 base; bases with no gene match: 3. The CDR3 totals 15 residues. The DNA for the CDR3 is TGTGCCAGCAGCTTAGGTGGCGGGGGCTCCTACGAGCAGTACGTC. Protein sequence: CASSLGGGGSYEQYV.

V is TRBV5-1 and J is TRBJ2-2; 11 bases fit TRBD2. The CDR3 has 16 amino acids. CDR1 SGHRS and CDR2 YFSETQ come from the germline V gene. Trimming cost V 4 bases and J 6 bases; bases outside gene matches: 8. CDR3 nucleotide sequence: TGCGCCAGCAGCCCACTAGCGGGAGTAGGCGCCGGGGAGCTGTTTTTT. Translation: CASSPLAGVGAGELFF.

The chain is built from TRBV3-1 (or the pseudogene TRBV3-2) and TRBJ2-3, with no clear D. This CDR3 is 15 amino acids long. From germline, CDR1 is LGHDT and CDR2 YNNKEL (reference sequence). V lost 1 base to trimming and J lost 2 bases, with 10 bases between them. As DNA, the CDR3 is TGTGCCAGCAGCCAAGGGGTCTCAGACACAGATACGCAGTATTTT. Its protein is CASSQGVSDTDTQYF.

CDR3 amino acids: CASSSQSQGPEQFF. In DNA, the CDR3 is TGTGCCAGCAGCTCCCAGTCACAGGGACCCGAGCAGTTCTTC. The gene calls are TRBV13 and TRBJ2-1, with D perhaps matching TRBD1 (6 bases). The CDR3 runs 14 residues. Germline CDR1 PRHDT, CDR2 FYEKMQ (reference sequence). V was pared by 4 bases and J by 10 bases, with 17 bases between.

V is TRBV5-1 and J is TRBJ2-7, with a weak D call TRBD1 (5 bases). Germline V gives CDR1 SGHRS, CDR2 YFSETQ. V lost 0 bases and J lost 5, with 15 bases in between. This CDR3 contains 15 residues. The CDR3 DNA follows: TGCGCCAGCAGCTTGGCCGGTCAGGGTTTGGACGAGCAGTACGTC. Translating gives CASSLAGQGLDEQYV.

This chain joins TRBV19 and TRBJ1-3; perhaps TRBD1 as D (5 bases). Trimming pared 6 bases from V and 0 bases from J, leaving 9 bases between. This CDR3 spans 14 amino acids. The V gene's germline CDR1 is LNHDA and CDR2 SQIVND (reference sequence). The CDR3 protein is CASSPGPSGNTIYF. The DNA for the CDR3 is TGTGCCAGTAGCCCAGGGCCCTCTGGAAACACCATATATTTT.

This rearrangement joins TRBV10-3 to TRBJ2-2, with 7 bases fitting TRBD2. Trimming cost V 7 bases and J 2 bases; bases outside gene matches: 1. The CDR3 extends over 13 amino acids. Looked up from germline, CDR1 is ENHRY and CDR2 is SYGVKD. Written as DNA, the CDR3 is TGTGCCATCACTAGCGGCAACACCGGGGAGCTGTTTTTT. It yields the protein CAITSGNTGELFF.

V usage is TRBV10-3 and J usage is TRBJ1-1; 7 nucleotides match TRBD1. The germline gives CDR1 ENHRY, CDR2 SYGVKD. The CDR3 extends over 14 amino acids. The J segment lost 6 bases and the V segment lost 0 bases, leaving 4 bases of the junction unmatched. The CDR3 loop is CAISESTGSAEAFF. CDR3 nucleotide sequence: TGTGCCATCAGTGAGTCGACAGGGAGTGCTGAAGCTTTCTTT.

The genes are TRBV19 and TRBJ2-6; D is possibly TRBD2 (7 bases). Germline CDR1 reads LNHDA; CDR2 reads SQIVND (reference sequence). The CDR3 is 16 residues long. The V end was cut by 2 bases, the J end by 4 bases, with 12 bases between. The DNA for the CDR3 is TGTGCCAGTAGTATATGGGGGGGCGTCGGGGCCAACGTCCTGACTTTC. Translation: CASSIWGGVGANVLTF.

The chain joins TRBV24-1 to TRBJ2-1; 13 bases are shared with TRBD2. This CDR3 comprises 18 residues. With V trimmed by 3 bases and J by 7 bases, 11 bases remained unmatched. Germline V gene data show CDR1 as KGHDR and CDR2 as SFDVKD. CDR3 in amino acids: CATSDRMPGTSGINEQFF. The CDR3 DNA follows: TGTGCCACCAGTGATCGAATGCCCGGGACTAGCGGGATAAATGAGCAGTTCTTC.